A selection of T cell receptor beta chains follows, all from one sample in a study of Ad26.COV2.S vaccination and SARS-CoV-2 variants. Method: immunoSEQ multiplex PCR; TCRdb's copy keeps in-frame clones and lacks some. In the table there are 350,000 to 500,000 clones, roughly 88% of which are singletons. The specimen comprised peripheral blood, sampled in a trial of Ad26.COV2.S vaccine versus placebo. The receptors derive from a person aged 18-65 years who received the Ad26.COV2.S COVID-19 vaccine or a placebo. The CDR3 runs from the conserved cysteine through the conserved F or W. A D gene is named only where the DNA matches it firmly. Rows may omit the clone size; those that give it use once, few, many or a size class.

V gene	D gene	clone size	J gene	CDR3 DNA	CDR3 protein
TRBV11-2	.	.	TRBJ1-1	TGTGCCAGCAGCTTAGGGGGCGTGAACACTGAAGCTTTCTTT	CASSLGGVNTEAFF
TRBV28	TRBD1	.	TRBJ2-5	TGTGCCAGCAGACCCGACAGGGGGTGGCAAGAGACCCAGTACTTC	CASRPDRGWQETQYF
TRBV28	TRBD2	.	TRBJ2-7	TGTGCCAGCAGTCTACCTAGCGGATCCTACGAGCAGTACTTC	CASSLPSGSYEQYF
TRBV9	.	.	TRBJ1-6	TGTGCCAGCAGCCTAGGGGTGGGAAGGGAGGATTCACCCCTCCACTTT	CASSLGVGREDSPLHF
TRBV14	TRBD2	.	TRBJ2-5	TGTGCCAGCAGCCAAGAAGGGCCAGAACTAGCGGGGGGGAGAGAGACCCAGTACTTC	CASSQEGPELAGGRETQYF
TRBV29-1	.	once	TRBJ1-1	TGCAGCGCCGCAGACGCGGGGCACCCTAAAGCTTTCTTT	CSAADAGHPKAFF
TRBV5-1	TRBD1	.	TRBJ1-2	TGCGCCAGCAGCTTTACAGGGGAGGAGGGCTACACCTTC	CASSFTGEEGYTF
TRBV3-1/TRBV3-2	.	.	TRBJ1-4	TGTGCCAGCAGCCAAGTTCCCGTAGCAACTAATGAAAAACTGTTTTTT	CASSQVPVATNEKLFF
TRBV15	TRBD1	.	TRBJ2-5	TGTGCCACCAGCAGACACCAGGGACAGGGGGGGGAGACCCAGTACTTC	CATSRHQGQGGETQYF
TRBV19	.	.	TRBJ1-3	TGTGCCAGTACCTGGGGCTCTGGAAACACCATATATTTT	CASTWGSGNTIYF
TRBV7-6	.	.	TRBJ2-3	TGTGCCAGCAGCTTAGCGTTCGGGGAGCGGCGGGGTCGTAGCACAGATACGCAGTATTTT	CASSLAFGERRGRSTDTQYF
TRBV30	.	.	TRBJ1-5	TGTGCCTGCTCAGGAGGAGATCAGCCCCAGCATTTT	CACSGGDQPQHF
TRBV11-2	.	.	TRBJ2-5	TGTGCTAGCTCGGGGGGCGCGTACCAAGAGACCCAGTACTTC	CASSGGAYQETQYF
TRBV7-9	.	.	TRBJ2-7	TGTGCCAGCAGCTTATGGGGGGTTACCTACGAGCAGTACTTC	CASSLWGVTYEQYF
TRBV7-2	TRBD1	.	TRBJ1-2	TGTGCCAGCAGCTTTCAGACAGGGAATGGCTACACCTTC	CASSFQTGNGYTF
TRBV21-1	.	.	TRBJ1-2	TGTGCCAGCAGCAAAGGGCAGGGGGCGTGCCACCCCTATGGCTACACCTTC	CASSKGQGACHPYGYTF
TRBV19	.	once	TRBJ2-7	TGTGCCAGTAGTCACCGGACAGTTGGGCCTTACGAGCAGTACTTC	CASSHRTVGPYEQYF
TRBV6-6	.	.	TRBJ2-2	TGTGCCAGCGTGGTTTACCGGGGGACCGGGGAGCTGTTTTTT	CASVVYRGTGELFF
TRBV2	.	.	TRBJ1-1	TGTGCCAGCAGTGAAGCGCGGCAGGGGAACACTGAAGCTTTCTTT	CASSEARQGNTEAFF
TRBV5-4	.	.	TRBJ1-2	TGTGCCAGCAGCTTGGCAGGGGCCGCTGGCTACACCTTC	CASSLAGAAGYTF
TRBV25-1	TRBD1	.	TRBJ2-3	TGTGCCAGCAGTGATACAGGGGGCCTCGCAGATACGCAGTATTTT	CASSDTGGLADTQYF
TRBV5-1	.	.	TRBJ2-5	TGCGCCAGCAGCTTTTCCAGCGGGCCAGAGACCCAGTACTTC	CASSFSSGPETQYF
TRBV9	.	.	TRBJ1-5	TGTGCCAGCAGCGTAGATACGGGTGATCAGCCCCAGCATTTT	CASSVDTGDQPQHF
TRBV4-1	.	few	TRBJ2-7	TGCGCCAGCAGCCAAGATCTGGGCTACGAGCAGTACTTC	CASSQDLGYEQYF
TRBV18	.	.	TRBJ2-3	TGTGCCAGCTCACGGGAGGGGGCGAACACAGATACGCAGTATTTT	CASSREGANTDTQYF
TRBV6-5	TRBD2	.	TRBJ2-1	TGTGCCAGCAGTTACTCCTTCGGGACTAGGCACAATGAGCAGTTCTTC	CASSYSFGTRHNEQFF
TRBV4-3	.	.	TRBJ1-6	TGCGCCAGCAGCCAAGATCAATCGGGCAGGGCTGGCTCACCCCTCCACTTT	CASSQDQSGRAGSPLHF
TRBV29-1	.	.	TRBJ1-1	TGCAGCGTTGACTGGGCAAGCACTGAAGCTTTCTTT	CSVDWASTEAFF
TRBV5-4	.	.	TRBJ2-6	TGTGCCAGCAGCTTGAGTGGGTCTGGGGCCAACGTCCTGACTTTC	CASSLSGSGANVLTF
TRBV14	.	.	TRBJ1-4	TGTGCCAGCAGCCAAGAATCCGCAACTAATGAAAAACTGTTTTTT	CASSQESATNEKLFF
TRBV4-3	TRBD1	.	TRBJ2-7	TGCGCCAGCAGCATTGACAGGGGCTACGAGCAGTACTTC	CASSIDRGYEQYF
TRBV6-1	.	.	TRBJ1-5	TGTGCCAGCAGTGAAGTGGGGGTGAGCAATCAGCCCCAGCATTTT	CASSEVGVSNQPQHF
TRBV7-2	.	.	TRBJ1-1	TGTGCCAGCAGCCGGACCGACCCTGAAGCTTTCTTT	CASSRTDPEAFF
TRBV21-1	.	.	TRBJ1-2	TGTGCCAGCAGCATCCGCCAGGGGTGTTATCGCGGCTACACCTTC	CASSIRQGCYRGYTF
TRBV6-5	.	.	TRBJ1-5	TGTGCCAGCAGCCGGGAGTTAGGTCAGCCCCAGCATTTT	CASSRELGQPQHF